This T cell receptor beta chain was identified in a study of T cells in Graves' hyperthyroidism and ophthalmopathy. This clonotype has a count of ten or more. Its antigen is not known. Study outcomes and limitations: Also found in blood were most expanded thyroid clonotypes above 0.001.

Researchers took RNA transcripts and amplified the TCR beta CDR3 regions from them. The primer set for the first-round RT-PCR of the TCR CDR3 was HTBI. TCRdb passed the multiplex PCR reads through MiXCR, listing each CDR3 protein once. Of about 360,000 distinct CDR3 sequences detected, roughly 12% appear once; the ten largest clones hold 20% to 25%. Germline values: CDR1 SGHTS, CDR2 YDEGEE. The ends lost 5 bases at V and 2 bases at J; junction bases unmatched: 8. The CDR3 runs to 16 residues. Exclusion followed for patients with uncontrolled infection, other autoimmune disease, pregnancy or lactation.

The chain is built from TRBV5-8 and TRBJ2-3; 10 positions agree with TRBD2. This clonotype originated in a man under 40 with Graves' hyperthyroidism that later progressed to Graves' ophthalmopathy. Sequencing input: blood. The CDR3 loop is CASRFSGGPPTDTQYF. The CDR3 DNA is TGTGCCAGCAGATTTAGCGGGGGGCCTCCCACAGATACGCAGTATTTT.